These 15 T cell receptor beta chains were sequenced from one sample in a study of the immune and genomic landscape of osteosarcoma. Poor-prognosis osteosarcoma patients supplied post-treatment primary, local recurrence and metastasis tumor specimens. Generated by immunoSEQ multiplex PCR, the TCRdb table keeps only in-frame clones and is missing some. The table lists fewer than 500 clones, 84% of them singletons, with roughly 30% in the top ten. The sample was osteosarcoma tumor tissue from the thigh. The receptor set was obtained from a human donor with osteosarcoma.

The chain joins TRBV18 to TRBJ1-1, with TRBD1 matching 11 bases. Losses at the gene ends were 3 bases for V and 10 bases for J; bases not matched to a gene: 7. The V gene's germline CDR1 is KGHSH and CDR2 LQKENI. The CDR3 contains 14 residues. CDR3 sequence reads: CASSPFRDRGAAFF. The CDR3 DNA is TGTGCCAGCTCACCCTTCCGGGACAGGGGGGCAGCTTTCTTT.

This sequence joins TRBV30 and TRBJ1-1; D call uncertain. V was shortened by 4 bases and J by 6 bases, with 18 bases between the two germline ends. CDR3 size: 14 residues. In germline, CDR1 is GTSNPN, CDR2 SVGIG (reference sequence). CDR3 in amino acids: CAWIERDMSAEAFF. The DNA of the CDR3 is TGTGCCTGGATAGAAAGAGATATGAGCGCTGAAGCTTTCTTT.

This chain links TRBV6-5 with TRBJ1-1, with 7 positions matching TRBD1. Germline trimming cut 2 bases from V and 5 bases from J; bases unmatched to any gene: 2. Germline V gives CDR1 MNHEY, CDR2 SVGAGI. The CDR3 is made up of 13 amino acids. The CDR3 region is CASSYQGGTEAFF. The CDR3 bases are TGTGCCAGCAGTTACCAGGGGGGGACTGAAGCTTTCTTT.

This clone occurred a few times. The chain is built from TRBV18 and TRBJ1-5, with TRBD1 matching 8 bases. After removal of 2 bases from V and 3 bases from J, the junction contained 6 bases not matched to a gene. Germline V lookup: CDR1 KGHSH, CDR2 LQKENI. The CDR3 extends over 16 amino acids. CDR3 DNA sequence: TGTGCCAGCTCACCAGGACAGGGTTTCCACAATCAGCCCCAGCATTTT. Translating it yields CASSPGQGFHNQPQHF.

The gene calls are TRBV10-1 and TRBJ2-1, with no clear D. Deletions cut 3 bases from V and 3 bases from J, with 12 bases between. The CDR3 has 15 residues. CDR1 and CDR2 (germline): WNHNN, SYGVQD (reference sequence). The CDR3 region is CASSDYSLGYNEQFF. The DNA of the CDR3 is TGCGCCAGCAGTGATTACAGTTTGGGCTACAATGAGCAGTTCTTC.

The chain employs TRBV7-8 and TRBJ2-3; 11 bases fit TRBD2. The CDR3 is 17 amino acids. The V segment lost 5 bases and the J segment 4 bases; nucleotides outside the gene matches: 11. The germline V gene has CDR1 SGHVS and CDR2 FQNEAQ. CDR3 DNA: TGTGCCAGCAGCCCGTGGACTAGCGGGCCGAGCTCAGATACGCAGTATTTT. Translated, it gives CASSPWTSGPSSDTQYF.

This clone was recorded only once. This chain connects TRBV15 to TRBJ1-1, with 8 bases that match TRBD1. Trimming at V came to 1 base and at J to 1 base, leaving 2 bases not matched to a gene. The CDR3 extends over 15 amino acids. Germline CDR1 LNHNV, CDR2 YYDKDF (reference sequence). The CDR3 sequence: CATSRGGTGNTEAFF. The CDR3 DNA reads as TGTGCCACCAGCAGAGGAGGGACAGGGAACACTGAAGCTTTCTTT.

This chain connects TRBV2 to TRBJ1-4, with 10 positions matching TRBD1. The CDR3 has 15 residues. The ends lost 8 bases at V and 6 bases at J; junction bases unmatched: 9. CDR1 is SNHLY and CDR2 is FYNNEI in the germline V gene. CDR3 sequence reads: CASARAGTGDEKLFF. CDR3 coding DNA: TGTGCCAGCGCGAGAGCCGGGACAGGGGATGAAAAACTGTTTTTT.

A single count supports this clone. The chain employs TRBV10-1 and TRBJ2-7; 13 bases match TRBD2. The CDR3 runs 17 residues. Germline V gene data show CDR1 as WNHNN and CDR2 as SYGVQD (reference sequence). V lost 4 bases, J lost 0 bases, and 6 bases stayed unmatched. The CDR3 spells CASSGPGTSGDSYEQYF. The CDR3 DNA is TGCGCCAGCAGTGGGCCCGGGACTAGCGGGGACTCCTACGAGCAGTACTTC.

CDR3 in DNA: TGTGCCAGCGGAACTCAAGGGAGGGAGACCCAGTACTTC. Translating it yields CASGTQGRETQYF. The V and J genes are TRBV6-5 and TRBJ2-5; tentative D call: TRBD2 (6 bases). V lost 8 bases to trimming and J lost 5 bases, with 15 bases between them. CDR1 is MNHEY and CDR2 is SVGAGI in the germline V gene. The CDR3 runs 13 residues.

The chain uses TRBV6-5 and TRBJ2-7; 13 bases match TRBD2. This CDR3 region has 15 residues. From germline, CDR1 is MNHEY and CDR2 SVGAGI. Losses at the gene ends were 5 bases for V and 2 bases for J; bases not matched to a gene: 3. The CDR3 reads CASSAGTSGTYEQYF. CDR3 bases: TGTGCCAGCAGTGCCGGGACTAGCGGGACCTACGAGCAGTACTTC.

CDR3 bases: TGTGCCAGCAGCCCTCCCGGGACAGGGGGGGCCCAGTACTTC. It codes for CASSPPGTGGAQYF. The V gene is TRBV7-2, the J gene TRBJ2-5; TRBD1 matches at 11 bases. V was clipped by 5 bases and J by 9 bases; unmatched bases: 8. CDR3 length: 14 residues. Germline assignment: CDR1 SGHTA and CDR2 FQGNSA.

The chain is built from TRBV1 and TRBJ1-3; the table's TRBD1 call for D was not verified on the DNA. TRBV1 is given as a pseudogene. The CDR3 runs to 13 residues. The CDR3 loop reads CTSSRHSGNTIYF. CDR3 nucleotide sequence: TGCACCAGCAGCCGACACTCTGGAAACACCATATATTTT.

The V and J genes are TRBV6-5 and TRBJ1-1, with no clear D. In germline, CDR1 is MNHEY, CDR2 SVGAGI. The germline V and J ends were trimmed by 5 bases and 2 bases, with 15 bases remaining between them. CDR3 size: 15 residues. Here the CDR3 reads CASSRGRLPNTEAFF. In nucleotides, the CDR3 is TGTGCCAGCAGTAGAGGCAGACTACCAAACACTGAAGCTTTCTTT.

CDR3 sequence reads: CASSSWTKNYNEQFF. CDR3 DNA sequence: TGTGCCAGCAGCTCCTGGACCAAAAACTACAATGAGCAGTTCTTC. V and J are TRBV11-2 and TRBJ2-1; D gene uncertain. Germline CDR1 reads SGHAT; CDR2 reads FQNNGV. The CDR3 sequence is 15 residues long. Trimming removed 4 bases at V and 3 bases at J, with 13 bases between.